This T cell receptor (beta chain) was profiled in a study of blood T cell repertoires in COVID-19. Turning to the study itself: T cells, B-cell-depleted T cells, or PBMCs provided the cDNA or gDNA that served as material.

This clone was observed once. Assay used: immunoSEQ multiplex PCR; TCRdb lists only in-frame clones, some missing. The sample gives over 25,000 clones, roughly 94% of which show up once; over 2% is in the top ten. Germline V lookup: CDR1 LGHDT, CDR2 YNNKEL (reference sequence). After removal of 0 bases from V and 9 bases from J, the junction contained 3 bases not matched to a gene. This CDR3 spans 14 amino acids. The sample comprised peripheral blood. This TCR derives from a man between 50 and 59 years old with active COVID-19. The chain recombines TRBV3-1 (or the pseudogene TRBV3-2) with TRBJ2-5; 11 bases are a match to TRBD2. CDR3 region: CASSQDFSGRAQYF. Here the CDR3 DNA reads TGTGCCAGCAGCCAAGATTTTAGCGGGAGGGCCCAGTACTTC.